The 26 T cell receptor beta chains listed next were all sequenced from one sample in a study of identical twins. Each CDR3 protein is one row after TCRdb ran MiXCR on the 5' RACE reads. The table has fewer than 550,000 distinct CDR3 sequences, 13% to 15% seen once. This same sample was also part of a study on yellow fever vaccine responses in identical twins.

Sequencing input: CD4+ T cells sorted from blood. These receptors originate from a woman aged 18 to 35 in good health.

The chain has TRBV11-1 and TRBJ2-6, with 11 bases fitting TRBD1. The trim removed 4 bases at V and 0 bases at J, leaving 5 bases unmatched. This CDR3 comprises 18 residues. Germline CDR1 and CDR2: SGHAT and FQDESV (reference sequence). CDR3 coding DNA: TGTGCCAGCAGCTCCCAAGGGACAGGGGGCTCTGGGGCCAACGTCCTGACTTTC. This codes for CASSSQGTGGSGANVLTF.

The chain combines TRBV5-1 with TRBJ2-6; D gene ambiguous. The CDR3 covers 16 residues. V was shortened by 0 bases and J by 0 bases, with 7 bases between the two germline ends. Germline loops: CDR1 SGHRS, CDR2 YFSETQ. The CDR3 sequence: CASSLEPSSGANVLTF. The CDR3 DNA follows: TGCGCCAGCAGCTTGGAGCCGAGCTCTGGGGCCAACGTCCTGACTTTC.

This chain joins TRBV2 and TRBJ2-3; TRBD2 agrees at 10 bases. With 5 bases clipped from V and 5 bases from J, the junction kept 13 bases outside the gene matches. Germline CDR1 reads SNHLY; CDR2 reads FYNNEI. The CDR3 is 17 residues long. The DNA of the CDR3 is TGTGCCAGCAGTCTTGGGGTAGCGGGGGGCGTGGGAGATACGCAGTATTTT. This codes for CASSLGVAGGVGDTQYF.

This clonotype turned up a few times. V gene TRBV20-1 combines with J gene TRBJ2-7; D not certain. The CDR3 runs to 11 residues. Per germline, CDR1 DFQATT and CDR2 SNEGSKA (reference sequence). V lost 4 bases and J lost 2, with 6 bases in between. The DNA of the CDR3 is TGCAGTGCTAAAAACACCTACGAGCAGTACTTC. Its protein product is CSAKNTYEQYF.

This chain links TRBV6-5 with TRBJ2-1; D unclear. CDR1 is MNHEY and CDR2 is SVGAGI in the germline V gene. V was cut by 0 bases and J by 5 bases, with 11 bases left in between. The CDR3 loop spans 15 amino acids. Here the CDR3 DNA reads TGTGCCAGCAGTTACTCTAGTAGCCGAAACAATGAGCAGTTCTTC. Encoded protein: CASSYSSSRNNEQFF.

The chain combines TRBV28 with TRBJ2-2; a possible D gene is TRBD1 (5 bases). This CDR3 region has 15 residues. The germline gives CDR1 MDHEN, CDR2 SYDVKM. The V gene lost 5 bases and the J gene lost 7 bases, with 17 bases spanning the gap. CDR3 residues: CASSPAHVRGGELFF. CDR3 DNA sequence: TGTGCCAGCAGTCCCGCACACGTAAGGGGCGGGGAGCTGTTTTTT.

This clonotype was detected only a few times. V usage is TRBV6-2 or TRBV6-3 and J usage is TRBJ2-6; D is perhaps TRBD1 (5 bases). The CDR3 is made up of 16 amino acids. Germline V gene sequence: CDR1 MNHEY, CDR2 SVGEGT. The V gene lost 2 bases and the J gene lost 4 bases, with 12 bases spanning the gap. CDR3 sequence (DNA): TGTGCCAGCAGTTACCTCAGGGTTACCGGGGCCAACGTCCTGACTTTC. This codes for CASSYLRVTGANVLTF.

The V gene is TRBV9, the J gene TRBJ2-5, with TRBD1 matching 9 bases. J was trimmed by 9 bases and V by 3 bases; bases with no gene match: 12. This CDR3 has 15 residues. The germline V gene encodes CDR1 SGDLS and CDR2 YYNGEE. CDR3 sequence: CASSGSGTGKIAQYF. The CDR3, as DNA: TGTGCCAGCAGCGGCTCCGGGACAGGGAAGATCGCCCAGTACTTC.

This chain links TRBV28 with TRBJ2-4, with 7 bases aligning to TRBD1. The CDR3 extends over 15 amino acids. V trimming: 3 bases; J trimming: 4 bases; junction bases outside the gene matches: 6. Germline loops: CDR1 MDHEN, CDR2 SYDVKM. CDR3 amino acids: CASSFSGQLKNIQYF. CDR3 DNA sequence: TGTGCCAGCAGTTTTTCGGGACAGTTAAAAAACATTCAGTACTTC.

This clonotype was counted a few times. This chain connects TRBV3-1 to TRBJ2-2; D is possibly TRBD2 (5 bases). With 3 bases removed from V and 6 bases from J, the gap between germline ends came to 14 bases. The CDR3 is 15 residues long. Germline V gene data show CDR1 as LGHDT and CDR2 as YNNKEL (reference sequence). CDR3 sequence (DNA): TGTGCCAGCAGCCAGCCCACTAGTTATTCCGGGGAGCTGTTTTTT. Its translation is CASSQPTSYSGELFF.

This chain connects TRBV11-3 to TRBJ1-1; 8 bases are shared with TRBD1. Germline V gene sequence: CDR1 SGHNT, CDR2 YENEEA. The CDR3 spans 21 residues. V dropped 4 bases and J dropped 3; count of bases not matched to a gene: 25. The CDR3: CASSSRIARGHIKTQDTEAFF. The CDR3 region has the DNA TGTGCCAGCAGCTCCCGCATCGCCAGGGGGCATATCAAGACGCAGGACACTGAAGCTTTCTTT.

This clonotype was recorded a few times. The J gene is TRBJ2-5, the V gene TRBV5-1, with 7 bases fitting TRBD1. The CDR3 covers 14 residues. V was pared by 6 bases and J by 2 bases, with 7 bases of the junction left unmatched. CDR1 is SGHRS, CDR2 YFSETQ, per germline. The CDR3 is CASKPGQLQETQYF. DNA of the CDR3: TGCGCCAGCAAACCGGGACAGTTACAAGAGACCCAGTACTTC.

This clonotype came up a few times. DNA of the CDR3: TGCGCCAGCAGTACCTTAGCCCTAGGGGTAGATACGCAGTATTTT. This gives the protein CASSTLALGVDTQYF. This chain joins TRBV4-3 and TRBJ2-3; possible D gene TRBD1, 5 bases. From germline, CDR1 is LGHNA and CDR2 YSLEER. This CDR3 has 15 amino acids. Trimming shortened V by 6 bases and J by 5 bases, and 18 bases separated the two germline ends.

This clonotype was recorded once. In DNA, the CDR3 is TGTGCCTGGAGTGGGAGTAGGGGGGCGATGGTTCAGCCCCAGCATTTT. Protein product: CAWSGSRGAMVQPQHF. The J gene is TRBJ1-5, the V gene TRBV30; possibly TRBD1 for D (6 bases). V was clipped by 1 base and J by 6 bases, with 19 bases between them. The CDR3 is 16 residues long. From germline, CDR1 is GTSNPN and CDR2 SVGIG (reference sequence).

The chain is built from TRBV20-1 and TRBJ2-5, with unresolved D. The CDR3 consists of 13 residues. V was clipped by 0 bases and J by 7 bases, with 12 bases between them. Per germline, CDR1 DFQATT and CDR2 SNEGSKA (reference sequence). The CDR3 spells CSARDAAVRTQYF. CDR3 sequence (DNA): TGCAGTGCTAGAGATGCGGCGGTACGGACCCAGTACTTC.

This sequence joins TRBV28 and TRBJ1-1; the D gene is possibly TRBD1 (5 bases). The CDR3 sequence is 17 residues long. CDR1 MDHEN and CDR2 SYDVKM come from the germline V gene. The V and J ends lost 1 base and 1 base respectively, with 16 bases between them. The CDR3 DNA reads TGTGCCAGCAGTTTATTACCCAGTACAGGCCAGAACACTGAAGCTTTCTTT. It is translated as CASSLLPSTGQNTEAFF.

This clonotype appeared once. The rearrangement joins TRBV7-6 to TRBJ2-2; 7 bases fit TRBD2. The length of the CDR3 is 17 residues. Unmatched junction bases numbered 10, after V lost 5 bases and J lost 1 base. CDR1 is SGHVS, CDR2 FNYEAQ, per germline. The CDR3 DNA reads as TGTGCCAGCAGCCCACTACGTAGCGGGCTGAACACCGGGGAGCTGTTTTTT. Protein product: CASSPLRSGLNTGELFF.

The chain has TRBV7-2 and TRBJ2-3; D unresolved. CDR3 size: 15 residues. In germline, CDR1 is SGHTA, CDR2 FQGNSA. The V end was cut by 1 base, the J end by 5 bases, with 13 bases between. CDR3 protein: CASSLDFPFLDTQYF. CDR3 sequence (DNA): TGTGCCAGCAGCTTAGATTTCCCCTTTTTAGATACGCAGTATTTT.

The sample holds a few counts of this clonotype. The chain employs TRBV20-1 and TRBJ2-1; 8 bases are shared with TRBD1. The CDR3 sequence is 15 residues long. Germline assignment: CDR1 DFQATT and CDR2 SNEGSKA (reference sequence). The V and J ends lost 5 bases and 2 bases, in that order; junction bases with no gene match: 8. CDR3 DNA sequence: TGCAGTGCTGCCCCCGGACAGGGACCCTACAATGAGCAGTTCTTC. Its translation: CSAAPGQGPYNEQFF.

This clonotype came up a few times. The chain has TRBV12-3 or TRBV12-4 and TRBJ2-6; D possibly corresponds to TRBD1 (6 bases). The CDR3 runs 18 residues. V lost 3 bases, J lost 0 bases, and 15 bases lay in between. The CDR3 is CASSLWGTTSSGANVLTF. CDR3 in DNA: TGTGCCAGCAGTTTGTGGGGGACAACTAGCTCTGGGGCCAACGTCCTGACTTTC.

This CDR3 is CSADGTSGSREEQFF. CDR3 nucleotides: TGCAGTGCCGACGGGACTAGCGGGAGTAGGGAGGAGCAGTTCTTC. The chain joins TRBV20-1 to TRBJ2-1; 14 bases are shared with TRBD2. Germline assignment: CDR1 DFQATT and CDR2 SNEGSKA (reference sequence). With 6 bases clipped from V and 10 bases from J, the junction kept 11 bases outside the gene matches. The length of the CDR3 is 15 residues.

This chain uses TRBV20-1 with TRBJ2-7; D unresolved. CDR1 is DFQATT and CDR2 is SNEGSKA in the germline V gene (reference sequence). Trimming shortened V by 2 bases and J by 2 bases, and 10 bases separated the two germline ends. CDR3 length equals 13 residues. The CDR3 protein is CSARWPATYEQYF. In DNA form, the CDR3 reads TGCAGTGCTAGATGGCCAGCAACCTACGAGCAGTACTTC.

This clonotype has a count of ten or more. Here the CDR3 reads CASSMTGGGPSYNEQFF. The CDR3 DNA sequence: TGTGCCAGCAGCATGACTGGCGGGGGACCCTCCTACAATGAGCAGTTCTTC. The V and J genes are TRBV7-3 and TRBJ2-1; 7 positions match TRBD2. With 5 bases clipped from V and 0 bases from J, the junction kept 10 bases outside the gene matches. The germline V gene encodes CDR1 SGHTA and CDR2 FQGTGA. The CDR3 spans 17 residues.

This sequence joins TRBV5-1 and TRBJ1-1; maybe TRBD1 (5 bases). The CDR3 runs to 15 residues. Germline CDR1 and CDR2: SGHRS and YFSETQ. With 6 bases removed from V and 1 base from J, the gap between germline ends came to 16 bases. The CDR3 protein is CASNFRGLRNTEAFF. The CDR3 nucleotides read TGCGCCAGCAACTTTCGGGGGTTGAGGAACACTGAAGCTTTCTTT. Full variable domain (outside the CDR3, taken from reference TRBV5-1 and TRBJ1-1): KAGVTQTPRYLIKTRGQQVTLSCSPISGHRSVSWYQQTPGQGLQFLFEYFSETQRNKGNFPGRFSGRQFSNSRSEMNVSTLELGDSALYLCASNFRGLRNTEAFFGQGTRLTVV.

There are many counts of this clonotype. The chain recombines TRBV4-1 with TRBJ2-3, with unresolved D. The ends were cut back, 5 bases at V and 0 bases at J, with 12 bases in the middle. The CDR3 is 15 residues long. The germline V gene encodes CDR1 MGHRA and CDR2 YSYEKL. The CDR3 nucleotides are TGCGCCAGCAGCTCCGCCCGAACCAGCACAGATACGCAGTATTTT. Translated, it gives CASSSARTSTDTQYF.

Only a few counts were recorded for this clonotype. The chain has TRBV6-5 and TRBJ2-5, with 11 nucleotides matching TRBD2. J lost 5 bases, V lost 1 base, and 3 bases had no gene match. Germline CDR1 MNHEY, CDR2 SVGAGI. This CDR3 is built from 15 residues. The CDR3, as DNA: TGTGCCAGCAGTTACTGGACTAGCGGGTCGGAGACCCAGTACTTC. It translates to CASSYWTSGSETQYF.